This T cell receptor beta chain was identified during a study of cytomegalovirus exposure and HLA in healthy donors. Study-level results: Association of 16,951 TCR beta sequences with HLA alleles was found at 0.05 false discovery rate in a later analysis. A later analysis reported that several of the most significant clusters appeared to be linked to common viral pathogens, among them Epstein-Barr virus. By a later analysis, the bulk of CMV-associated TCR beta chains appeared HLA-restricted. It was about 150 TCR beta chains that were listed as cytomegalovirus-associated.

The PCR used 60 Vbeta and 13 Jbeta primers. Sequencing was performed with immunoSEQ multiplex PCR; in TCRdb, only in-frame clones are kept and a portion is missing. The table shows under 200,000 clones, with about 82% occurring only once. A note on this clone: As yet, its antigen is unknown.

V was trimmed by 4 bases and J by 0 bases, leaving 13 bases between them. The CDR3 extends over 16 amino acids. CDR1 and CDR2 (germline): MDHEN, SYDVKM. The specimen sequenced was PBMCs. The receptor was isolated from a woman aged 45 to 65 in good health and CMV-seropositive. The V call is TRBV28, the J call TRBJ2-1; the D is unclear. This CDR3 reads CASSSMVKSSYNEQFF. The CDR3, as DNA: TGTGCCAGCAGTTCTATGGTGAAAAGCTCCTACAATGAGCAGTTCTTC.